Below, one TCR beta chain is given with its context. What it binds is unknown. Sequencing was performed with immunoSEQ multiplex PCR; in TCRdb, only in-frame clones are kept and a portion is missing. This sample has about 160,000 clones; around 94% occur once, and the top ten carry about 1.3%. This sample was included in a study of T cell responses to AZD1222 COVID-19 vaccine. Germline-derived CDR1 and CDR2 are SGHAT and FQDESV (reference sequence). V gave up 0 bases and J gave up 6 bases, with 14 bases separating them. The CDR3 extends over 15 amino acids. The study, taken as a whole, reports: Epitopes outside B.1.351 and B.1.1.7 mutated regions reportedly drew nearly half of spike TCRs. Most donors were white British, females outnumbered males, and clonal diversity was possibly underestimated. After two AZD1222 doses, spike-specific TCR breadth and depth rose versus day 0.

The chain uses TRBV11-1 and TRBJ1-2; tentatively, D is TRBD1 (6 bases). Specimen: peripheral blood, collected on day 0 of AZD1222 vaccination. The receptor was derived from an adult in good health. In DNA form, the CDR3 reads TGTGCCAGCAGCTTAGCCCCCGCAGGGGAGGATGGCTACACCTTC. Protein product: CASSLAPAGEDGYTF. The full variable domain, in which reference TRBV11-1 and TRBJ1-2 provide the parts outside the CDR3, is EAEVAQSPRYKITEKSQAVAFWCDPISGHATLYWYRQILGQGPELLVQFQDESVVDDSQLPKDRFSAERLKGVDSTLKIQPAELGDSAMYLCASSLAPAGEDGYTFGSGTRLTVV.